These 31 T cell receptor beta chains were all obtained from the same sample, sequenced in a study of T cell changes during pregnancy in multiple sclerosis. Only in-frame clones appear in the TCRdb table, and some are missing; sequencing was by immunoSEQ multiplex PCR. The sample carries 57,000 or so clones, roughly 87% recorded once. The input for sequencing was peripheral blood, taken in the third trimester of pregnancy. The receptors originated from a female donor in good health, enrolled as a control in a pregnancy study.

The chain joins TRBV7-2 to TRBJ2-1, with D possibly being TRBD2 (5 bases). Germline CDR1 SGHTA, CDR2 FQGNSA. This CDR3 contains 11 residues. Between the trimmed V and J ends, which lost 5 bases and 12 bases, there was a span of 11 bases. CDR3 loop: CASSPSLVQFF. CDR3 bases: TGTGCCAGCAGCCCATCACTAGTGCAGTTCTTC.

Here the CDR3 reads CASRGQPNTEAFF. Written as DNA, the CDR3 is TGTGCCAGCAGGGGACAGCCGAACACTGAAGCTTTCTTT. The genes are TRBV6-1 and TRBJ1-1; 7 positions match TRBD1. Losses at the gene ends were 6 bases for V and 1 base for J; bases not matched to a gene: 2. This CDR3 region has 13 residues. CDR1 is MNHNS and CDR2 is SASEGT in the germline V gene.

This chain joins TRBV4-1 and TRBJ2-7; possible D gene TRBD1, 5 bases. V dropped 1 base and J dropped 3 bases, with 7 bases sitting between them. CDR1 and CDR2 from the germline V gene are MGHRA and YSYEKL. CDR3 size: 13 residues. CDR3 DNA: TGCGCCAGCAGCCAAGCCCAGGGCTACGAGCAGTACTTC. This encodes CASSQAQGYEQYF.

The chain uses TRBV7-2 and TRBJ1-2; 10 bases line up with TRBD1. CDR3 length: 11 amino acids. CDR1 is SGHTA and CDR2 is FQGNSA in the germline V gene. Trimming at V came to 5 bases and at J to 14 bases, leaving 5 bases not matched to a gene. Written as DNA, the CDR3 is TGTGCCAGCAGCCCACGACAGGGGGCGACCTTC. Protein: CASSPRQGATF.

The V call is TRBV5-1, the J call TRBJ2-7; D possibly corresponds to TRBD2 (6 bases). The germline gives CDR1 SGHRS, CDR2 YFSETQ. V was cut by 4 bases and J by 6 bases, with 23 bases left in between. CDR3 size: 16 residues. In nucleotides, the CDR3 is TGCGCCAGCAGCAGGACGGCCGGGGCGGGGCCCCTCGAGCAGTACTTC. Translated: CASSRTAGAGPLEQYF. Filled out from reference TRBV5-1 and TRBJ2-7, the complete variable domain reads KAGVTQTPRYLIKTRGQQVTLSCSPISGHRSVSWYQQTPGQGLQFLFEYFSETQRNKGNFPGRFSGRQFSNSRSEMNVSTLELGDSALYLCASSRTAGAGPLEQYFGPGTRLTVT.

This clone has only one observation. As DNA, the CDR3 is TGTGCCAGCAGTCCTTGGCAGGGCCACTACGAGCAGTACTTC. Translating gives CASSPWQGHYEQYF. The chain has TRBV27 and TRBJ2-7; a weak D match, TRBD1 (5 bases). Germline V CDR1 and CDR2: MNHEY, SMNVEV (reference sequence). CDR3 length: 14 amino acids. Trimming stripped 5 bases from V and 3 bases from J, with 14 bases between.

The chain uses TRBV19 and TRBJ1-4; D is uncertain. The CDR3 is 12 amino acids. V lost 4 bases to trimming and J lost 8 bases, with 8 bases between them. The germline CDR1 and CDR2 sequences are LNHDA and SQIVND (reference sequence). CDR3 sequence: CASSTLEEKLFF. The CDR3 DNA reads TGTGCCAGTAGTACACTGGAGGAAAAACTGTTTTTT.

V is TRBV2 and J is TRBJ1-1; D might be TRBD1 (6 bases). From germline, CDR1 is SNHLY and CDR2 FYNNEI. The CDR3 loop spans 14 amino acids. V lost 4 bases and J lost 10, with 19 bases in between. CDR3: CASSVDGGGRGAFF. CDR3 nucleotide sequence: TGTGCCAGCAGTGTAGATGGGGGGGGCAGGGGAGCTTTCTTT.

The rearrangement joins TRBV7-2 to TRBJ2-5, with 12 bases identical to TRBD2. The junction had 5 bases not matched to a gene; V was cut back by 4 bases and J by 2 bases. Germline CDR1 and CDR2: SGHTA and FQGNSA. CDR3 size: 16 residues. CDR3 coding DNA: TGTGCCAGCAGCTCAATCGGACTAGCGGGGCAAGAGACCCAGTACTTC. Residues: CASSSIGLAGQETQYF.

The rearrangement joins TRBV5-6 to TRBJ1-1; unclear D gene. Trimming cost V 4 bases and J 6 bases, with 13 bases left between them. Germline CDR1 reads SGHDT; CDR2 reads YYEEEE. The CDR3 totals 13 residues. The CDR3 loop is CASSVPEGPEAFF. The CDR3 bases are TGTGCCAGCAGCGTGCCCGAGGGCCCTGAAGCTTTCTTT.

The CDR3 DNA reads TGTGCCAGCAGTTTCCGAGGACTTTCCGCGAACACCGGGGAGCTGTTTTTT. It translates to CASSFRGLSANTGELFF. The V gene is TRBV27, the J gene TRBJ2-2; possibly TRBD2 for D (5 bases). The length of the CDR3 is 17 residues. V gave up 3 bases and J gave up 0 bases, with 14 bases separating them. Per germline, CDR1 MNHEY and CDR2 SMNVEV (reference sequence).

The V call is TRBV19, the J call TRBJ2-7; D is perhaps TRBD2 (6 bases). Trimming stripped 5 bases from V and 7 bases from J, with 21 bases between. CDR3 length: 15 residues. Germline V lookup: CDR1 LNHDA, CDR2 SQIVND (reference sequence). Written as DNA, the CDR3 is TGTGCCAGTAGTTGGGGCGGGATGCCCGCCGGGGAGCAGTACTTC. Its translation: CASSWGGMPAGEQYF. The complete variable domain, with remaining parts taken from reference TRBV19 and TRBJ2-7, reads DGGITQSPKYLFRKEGQNVTLSCEQNLNHDAMYWYRQDPGQGLRLIYYSQIVNDFQKGDIAEGYSVSREKKESFPLTVTSAQKNPTAFYLCASSWGGMPAGEQYFGPGTRLTVT.

This chain connects TRBV6-1 to TRBJ2-6; D is possibly TRBD1 (5 bases). The germline V and J ends were trimmed by 2 bases and 1 base, with 12 bases remaining between them. The CDR3 consists of 17 residues. Looked up from germline, CDR1 is MNHNS and CDR2 is SASEGT. CDR3 in DNA: TGTGCCAGCAGTGAATGGGCCAGGGTGTCTGGGGCCAACGTCCTGACTTTC. Its translation is CASSEWARVSGANVLTF.

This clone was detected once. This chain links TRBV7-2 with TRBJ2-1; the match to TRBD2 covers 12 bases. The length of the CDR3 is 15 residues. CDR1 and CDR2 (germline): SGHTA, FQGNSA. After removal of 5 bases from V and 9 bases from J, the junction contained 8 bases not matched to a gene. The CDR3 DNA reads TGTGCCAGCAGCCCGACTAGCGGGAGAATCGGTGAGCAGTTCTTC. Encoded protein: CASSPTSGRIGEQFF.

This chain uses TRBV25-1 with TRBJ2-1, with 10 bases fitting TRBD2. Losses at the gene ends were 1 base for V and 8 bases for J; bases not matched to a gene: 11. The CDR3 runs to 17 residues. Germline CDR1 MGHDK, CDR2 SYGVNS. CDR3 region: CASSEWGSSGSLYEQFF. The CDR3 DNA is TGTGCCAGCAGTGAATGGGGCTCTAGCGGGAGTCTTTATGAGCAGTTCTTC.

The chain employs TRBV7-6 and TRBJ1-4; 10 positions agree with TRBD1. The CDR3 extends over 16 amino acids. V was pared by 4 bases and J by 7 bases, with 9 bases of the junction left unmatched. The germline CDR1 and CDR2 sequences are SGHVS and FNYEAQ. CDR3: CASSSTPGTGAEKLFF. In nucleotides, the CDR3 is TGTGCCAGCAGCTCTACGCCCGGGACAGGGGCTGAAAAACTGTTTTTT.

V usage is TRBV18 and J usage is TRBJ2-1; 10 nucleotides align to TRBD2. This CDR3 region has 15 residues. Germline loops: CDR1 KGHSH, CDR2 LQKENI. V was pared by 2 bases and J by 7 bases, with 5 bases of the junction left unmatched. The CDR3 protein is CASSPGTSVMNEQFF. The CDR3 nucleotides read TGTGCCAGCTCACCAGGGACTAGCGTAATGAATGAGCAGTTCTTC. The complete variable domain, with remaining parts taken from reference TRBV18 and TRBJ2-1, reads NAGVMQNPRHLVRRRGQEARLRCSPMKGHSHVYWYRQLPEEGLKFMVYLQKENIIDESGMPKERFSAEFPKEGPSILRIQQVVRGDSAAYFCASSPGTSVMNEQFFGPGTRLTVL.

The chain joins TRBV4-3 to TRBJ2-7, with D unclear. The germline CDR1 and CDR2 sequences are LGHNA and YSLEER. V was shortened by 2 bases and J by 3 bases, with 11 bases between the two germline ends. The CDR3 loop spans 14 amino acids. The DNA of the CDR3 is TGCGCCAGCAGCCAACAAGTAGGCGGCTACGAGCAGTACTTC. Translation: CASSQQVGGYEQYF.

This chain joins TRBV6-1 and TRBJ2-7; TRBD2 might be the D (6 bases). Trimming removed 6 bases at V and 3 bases at J, with 12 bases between. The CDR3 loop spans 13 amino acids. Germline V gene lookup returns CDR1 MNHNS and CDR2 SASEGT. CDR3 sequence reads: CASSLEGFYEQYF. The CDR3 DNA follows: TGTGCCAGCAGCTTGGAGGGGTTCTACGAGCAGTACTTC.

This chain joins TRBV7-6 and TRBJ2-3, with 7 bases identical to TRBD2. Trimming took 5 bases from V and 9 from J; bases not matched to a gene: 5. The CDR3 is 12 amino acids. CDR1 SGHVS and CDR2 FNYEAQ come from the germline V gene. CDR3 sequence reads: CASSDTSATQYF. The CDR3, as DNA: TGTGCCAGCAGCGACACTAGCGCAACGCAGTATTTT.

The chain combines TRBV28 with TRBJ1-5, with a possible D match to TRBD1 (5 bases). Trimming took 3 bases from V and 3 from J, leaving 12 bases between them. This CDR3 is built from 15 residues. Germline loops: CDR1 MDHEN, CDR2 SYDVKM. Here the CDR3 reads CASSFSDRLNQPQHF. In DNA form, the CDR3 reads TGTGCCAGCAGTTTTTCCGACAGACTCAATCAGCCCCAGCATTTT.

V usage is TRBV29-1 and J usage is TRBJ2-3; TRBD1 matches 7 bases. Germline V CDR1 and CDR2: SQVTM, ANQGSEA. The V gene end was trimmed by 5 bases and the J gene end by 2 bases; junction bases not matched to a gene: 7. The CDR3 sequence is 14 residues long. CDR3 DNA: TGCAGCGTTCTTCCGACAGGGAACACAGATACGCAGTATTTT. Its translation: CSVLPTGNTDTQYF.

The V and J genes are TRBV10-3 and TRBJ1-2, with 7 bases lining up with TRBD1. From germline, CDR1 is ENHRY and CDR2 SYGVKD. V was clipped by 4 bases and J by 6 bases; unmatched bases: 5. This CDR3 spans 13 amino acids. CDR3 residues: CAISGTGTDGYTF. The DNA of the CDR3 is TGTGCCATCAGTGGGACAGGTACCGATGGCTACACCTTC.

V is TRBV5-8 and J is TRBJ1-3; 7 bases are shared with TRBD1. CDR1 and CDR2 (germline): SGHTS, YDEGEE. Trimming took 7 bases from V and 0 from J; bases not matched to a gene: 10. The CDR3 is made up of 16 amino acids. The DNA for the CDR3 is TGTGCCAGCTACCAGGGGGGCATCCACTCTGGAAACACCATATATTTT. Encoded protein: CASYQGGIHSGNTIYF. Complete variable domain (other parts from reference TRBV5-8 and TRBJ1-3): EAGVTQSPTHLIKTRGQQATLRCSPISGHTSVYWYQQALGLGLQFLLWYDEGEERNRGNFPPRFSGRQFPNYSSELNVNALELEDSALYLCASYQGGIHSGNTIYFGEGSWLTVV.

The chain couples TRBV5-1 to TRBJ1-1, with 9 bases lining up with TRBD1. This CDR3 is 15 amino acids long. V was clipped by 0 bases and J by 5 bases; unmatched bases: 5. Germline V CDR1 and CDR2: SGHRS, YFSETQ. Written as DNA, the CDR3 is TGCGCCAGCAGCTTGGGATCGACAGGGGGGACTGAAGCTTTCTTT. This encodes CASSLGSTGGTEAFF.

V is TRBV6-1 and J is TRBJ1-1; the match to TRBD1 covers 9 bases. The germline V gene encodes CDR1 MNHNS and CDR2 SASEGT. The V and J ends lost 0 bases and 1 base, in that order; junction bases with no gene match: 0. The CDR3 consists of 15 residues. CDR3 amino acids: CASSEAGQGNTEAFF. For the CDR3, the DNA is TGTGCCAGCAGTGAAGCGGGACAGGGGAACACTGAAGCTTTCTTT.

The genes are TRBV27 and TRBJ2-7; a weak D match, TRBD1 (6 bases). The CDR3 is 14 residues long. Per germline, CDR1 MNHEY and CDR2 SMNVEV (reference sequence). Trimming pared 5 bases from V and 4 bases from J, leaving 15 bases between. CDR3: CASSEWTDGYEQYF. In nucleotides, the CDR3 is TGTGCCAGCAGTGAATGGACAGATGGGTACGAGCAGTACTTC.

This chain connects TRBV5-4 to TRBJ2-2, with 8 positions matching TRBD2. Losses at the gene ends were 0 bases for V and 5 bases for J; bases not matched to a gene: 3. CDR1 is SGHNT, CDR2 YYREEE, per germline (reference sequence). CDR3 length: 15 amino acids. The CDR3 nucleotides are TGTGCCAGCAGCTTGGTTACGGGAGGGACCGGGGAGCTGTTTTTT. Protein sequence: CASSLVTGGTGELFF.

The J gene is TRBJ1-6, the V gene TRBV6-5; D call uncertain. The CDR3 is 15 residues long. The germline V gene encodes CDR1 MNHEY and CDR2 SVGAGI. Deletions cut 7 bases from V and 0 bases from J, with 10 bases between. The CDR3 DNA follows: TGTGCCAGCACCCGCGGCAGCTCCTATAATTCACCCCTCCACTTT. Amino acid sequence: CASTRGSSYNSPLHF.

This clone has only one observation. One junction end does not reproduce the germline sequence, and a read error may be involved. V is TRBV7-7 and J is TRBJ2-5; 9 nucleotides line up with TRBD2. Germline V gives CDR1 SSHAT, CDR2 FNYEAQ (reference sequence). There are 16 residues in the CDR3. CDR3 nucleotide sequence: TGTGCTAGCAGCTTGGGGGGTAGCGGGGGACAAGAGACCCAGTACTTC. Translating it yields CASSLGGSGGQETQYF.

Here the CDR3 DNA reads TGTGCCAGCTCATTACTTGACACCGGGGAGCTGTTTTTT. Its translation: CASSLLDTGELFF. J is TRBJ2-2 and V is TRBV18; D gene unclear. The CDR3 loop spans 13 amino acids. Germline values: CDR1 KGHSH, CDR2 LQKENI. The V and J ends lost 5 bases and 3 bases respectively, with 7 bases between them.